The TCR beta chain described here comes from a study of CD8 T cells in ankylosing spondylitis (dated by TCRdb to 2016 to 2017). For the wider study: The study profiled T cell receptor beta repertoires in healthy donors and ankylosing spondylitis patients to find disease-linked TCR variants. The full study cohort was made up of 20 to 25 ankylosing spondylitis patients and 108 healthy donors. Samples of peripheral blood were taken, and for ankylosing spondylitis patients, synovial fluid was collected as well. On the study overall, not on this receptor specifically: Blood from ankylosing spondylitis patients appeared to be characterized by a TCR beta motif composed of under ten highly homologous amino acid variants. Significant enrichment of the disease-linked clones was reported in matched synovial fluid samples from ankylosing spondylitis patients. Some TCR beta motif variants had previously been reported in synovial fluid and blood of reactive arthritis patients, which suggested common disease-initiation mechanisms. The disease-linked clones showed a CD8+ phenotype and occurred at relatively low frequencies in peripheral blood.

The CDR3 holds 14 amino acids from the cysteine to the phenylalanine. Of all the DNA, just the CDR3 is kept, 42 bases in frame from base 1. Based on the germline V gene, the CDR1 and CDR2 sequences are SNHLY and FYNNEI. V is clipped by 5 bases and J by 8 bases, and the sequence between their germline boundaries is 17 bases long. TCRdb shows the sequencer as Illumina HiSeq 2500. Quantitative 5'-RACE with molecular barcodes was used to prepare TCR beta libraries. The published analysis was carried out like this. Disease-linked TCR variants were identified with a new computational method built on a probabilistic model of VDJ rearrangement. In TCRdb, the public reads were trimmed at Q25 with fastp and aligned with MiXCR, with productive beta chains retained. CDR3 protein duplicates are merged, each entry listing the most common genes and DNA. The V and J calls shown here were made by TCRdb, not taken from the authors' results. The sample table records about 340,000 distinct CDR3 sequences; roughly 8% of these occur just once. About 14% of the sample comes from the top ten.

Concerning this clonotype: Its antigen target is currently unknown. No base qualities exist here, and no much larger clone lies one base off it.

The V and J genes are TRBV2 and TRBJ2-3; tentative D gene TRBD1, with 5 bases matching. The sample taken for sequencing was blood, either unsorted or a sorted T cell fraction (not recorded which). This receptor was identified in a male donor with ankylosing spondylitis. The CDR3 region reads CASSTSPGQGTQYF. The nucleotide sequence is TGTGCCAGCAGTACATCGCCCGGCCAGGGTACGCAGTATTTT. Here the CDR3 is joined to the reference TRBV2 and TRBJ2-3 genes, and the full variable domain is: EPEVTQTPSHQVTQMGQEVILRCVPISNHLYFYWYRQILGQKVEFLVSFYNNEISEKSEIFDDQFSVERPDGSNFTLKIRSTKLEDSAMYFCASSTSPGQGTQYFGPGTRLTVL.